The present T cell receptor (beta chain) was sequenced within a study of blood T cell repertoires in COVID-19 (dated by TCRdb to 2018 to 2020). Background for the entire study: Samples from collaborators originated in the United States, Italy and Spain and spanned both the acute and convalescent phases of COVID-19. The material from the prospective study consisted of cDNA or gDNA derived from T cells, B-cell-depleted T cells, or PBMCs. The samples were drawn from the first 160 participants of the ongoing ImmuneRACE study and from more than 1,000 subjects provided by 6 global collaborators. Sample metadata almost always included a de-identified subject ID, COVID-19 status, age in years and sex. The repertoires were released in a freely available public database meant as a resource for research on the immune response to SARS-CoV-2. Deeply sampled blood TCRbeta repertoires from subjects exposed to, actively infected with, or recovered from COVID-19 were included in the dataset. Where HLA class I and class II types were available, the types were taken from metadata supplied by the sample provider, not from assay-based typing.

Taken from the germline V gene, the CDR1 and CDR2 loops are SNHLY and FYNNEI. The V end gives up 6 bases and the J end 4 bases, leaving 0 bases in the junction not matched to a gene. The CDR3 covers 13 residues, taking in both the cysteine and the phenylalanine. Left in the record is the CDR3 DNA by itself, 39 bases read in frame from the first base. The collaborating institutions used their own protocols to collect whole blood in K2EDTA tubes. Collaborator samples were shipped for TCRbeta analysis as frozen whole blood, isolated PBMCs, or DNA extracted from either sample type. Note on this clone: There is no known antigen for this receptor. The sample holds no much larger clone one base away, and base qualities are not on file.

TCRbeta CDR3 regions were amplified from genomic DNA using the immunoSEQ Assay, a bias-controlled multiplex PCR. For the original study's pipeline: The number of nucleated cells in each sample was estimated from the amplification of reference gene primers within the assay. Sequence reads were collapsed and filtered to measure the absolute abundance of every unique TCRbeta CDR3 rearrangement. For each sample, productive Simpson clonality was calculated by taking the square root of Simpson's diversity index across productive rearrangements. TCRdb obtained this table from immuneACCESS and retained in-frame rearrangements with V and J assigned. These tables miss some clones; where compared with another copy, unresolved V genes account for less than half of the shortfall, and the remainder is unexplained. V, J and clone size derive from that table, while D and trimming were established from the DNA sequence. This sample is represented by about 250,000 clones; around 90% of them were singletons. 1.3% to 1.5% of the sample belongs to the ten largest clones.

Study-wide conclusions, independent of this receptor: How much clinical and demographic metadata was included differed by source and by participant, and the metadata was provided uncurated.

In this chain, TRBV2 is recombined with TRBJ2-5, and TRBD2 aligns with 12 junction nucleotides. Material for sequencing was peripheral blood. The receptor was derived from a man older than 75 with acute or convalescent COVID-19. For the CDR3, the sequence is CASRTSGRETQYF. The DNA sequence is TGTGCCAGCAGGACTAGCGGGAGAGAGACCCAGTACTTC.